The T cell receptor (beta chain) described here comes from a study of siplizumab effects on memory and regulatory T cells. Whole-study results and caveats: The diversity of naive T cells seemed greater than that of memory cells, and their alloresponse contribution seemed major.

This clone was recorded only once. Its antigen is as yet unknown. Produced via immunoSEQ multiplex PCR; TCRdb's table is partial and in-frame only. Of 100,000 or so clones listed, around 90% were seen once; the top ten hold more than 10%. CDR3 length: 15 amino acids. Trimming shortened V by 7 bases and J by 7 bases, and 20 bases separated the two germline ends. The germline V gene encodes CDR1 LNHDA and CDR2 SQIVND (reference sequence). Sample: non-Treg CD4+ T cells sorted from blood. This TCR was sampled from a human donor in good health. The chain uses TRBV19 and TRBJ2-1; perhaps TRBD2 as D (6 bases). CDR3 nucleotide sequence: TGTGCCAGTACCCTTAGAAGGGGAGGTGGGAATGAGCAGTTCTTC. Its protein product is CASTLRRGGGNEQFF.